These T cell receptor beta chains were read from a single sample in a study of regulatory T cells in long-lasting Graves disease. TCRdb re-analysed the multiplex PCR reads in MiXCR, keeping a single row per CDR3 protein. The sample lists 410,000 or so distinct CDR3 sequences, about 16% occurring once. These data were likewise used in another study, on T cells in Graves' hyperthyroidism and ophthalmopathy.

The specimen was peripheral blood mononuclear cells (PBMCs), collected at new diagnosis, from a patient treated with antithyroid drugs. The receptors originated from a woman in her 30s with Graves disease. Each CDR3 is given with its conserved first and last residue. A D gene is named only where the DNA matches it firmly. Not all rows give a size; the values are once, few, many and, for expanded clones, a class.

size,V,D,J,DNA,CDR3
many,TRBV11-3,-,TRBJ2-1,TGTGCCAGCAGCTTAGGACTGAACAATGAGCAGTTCTTC,CASSLGLNNEQFF
-,TRBV6-1,TRBD2,TRBJ2-4,TGTGCCAGCAGTCCAGCCGGGGACGGTTCGGGAGGGGCCAAAAACATTCAGTACTTC,CASSPAGDGSGGAKNIQYF
-,TRBV15,-,TRBJ2-2,TGTGCCACCAGCAGTGTCGAAGGGAACACCGGGGAGCTGTTTTTT,CATSSVEGNTGELFF
few,TRBV27,-,TRBJ1-3,TGTGCCAGCATGTCCCGGGACGGAGCCTCTGGAAACACCATATATTTT,CASMSRDGASGNTIYF
-,TRBV20-1,TRBD2,TRBJ2-7,TGCAGTGCCTTAGCGGGAGACGCCTACGAGCAGTACTTC,CSALAGDAYEQYF
many,TRBV11-2,-,TRBJ2-1,TGTGCCAGCATCGGAGAGACATGGAGCTCCTACAATGAGCAGTTCTTC,CASIGETWSSYNEQFF
few,TRBV18,-,TRBJ1-1,TGTGCCAGCTCACCGCGGACGGGGACCCTCATGAACACTGAAGCTTTCTTT,CASSPRTGTLMNTEAFF
-,TRBV5-4,TRBD2,TRBJ2-2,TGTGCCAGCAGCTTGATTCTCCGGGGGGGCACCGGGGAGCTGTTTTTT,CASSLILRGGTGELFF
many,TRBV27,-,TRBJ2-1,TGTGCCAGCAGTTTTGGGGAGGGGGCTTCCTACAATGAGCAGTTCTTC,CASSFGEGASYNEQFF
many,TRBV30,-,TRBJ1-5,TGTGCCTGGAAGGGATCGGGGCTACCCAATCAGCCCCAGCATTTT,CAWKGSGLPNQPQHF
many,TRBV10-3,TRBD2,TRBJ2-1,TGTGCCATCAGGGCGGGGGAGGTCAATGAGCAGTTCTTC,CAIRAGEVNEQFF
-,TRBV12-3/TRBV12-4,TRBD2,TRBJ2-1,TGTGCCAGCAGTCCTCAGACTAGCGGGAGTATCAATGAGCAGTTCTTC,CASSPQTSGSINEQFF
many,TRBV28,-,TRBJ1-5,TGTGCCAGCAGTTTATGGGGTGGAGGGGGCAATCAGCCCCAGCATTTT,CASSLWGGGGNQPQHF
many,TRBV20-1,TRBD1,TRBJ1-2,TGCAGTGCTAGAGATGGGCAGGGGGGGCGTCATTATGGCTACACCTTC,CSARDGQGGRHYGYTF
many,TRBV2,-,TRBJ2-7,TGTGCCAGCAGGGACTGGACCAACTACGAGCAGTACTTC,CASRDWTNYEQYF
-,TRBV20-1,-,TRBJ2-5,TGCAGTGCTGGCGGGGAGACCCAGTACTTC,CSAGGETQYF
few,TRBV27,TRBD1,TRBJ2-7,TGTGCCAGCAGTTACCTCCGGACAGGCCTGCTGGACGAGCAGTACTTC,CASSYLRTGLLDEQYF
few,TRBV27,-,TRBJ2-3,TGTGCCAGCACCTTCGGACACCCTGGGGGAGATACGCAGTATTTT,CASTFGHPGGDTQYF
few,TRBV19,-,TRBJ2-7,TGTGCCAGTAGTATAGTACCTCAGTCCTACGAGCAGTACTTC,CASSIVPQSYEQYF
few,TRBV29-1,-,TRBJ1-3,TGCAGCGTTGACAGCGGAGGAAACACCATATATTTT,CSVDSGGNTIYF
few,TRBV2,-,TRBJ2-1,TGTGCCAGCAGTGTTGTAAGTGAGCAGTTCTTC,CASSVVSEQFF
many,TRBV12-3/TRBV12-4,-,TRBJ2-3,TGTGCCAGCAGGAGCATTAGGGGCCTCGATTCTAGCACAGATACGCAGTATTTT,CASRSIRGLDSSTDTQYF
many,TRBV28,-,TRBJ2-1,TGTGCCAGCAGTTCCCTCCTGGCGGGTGCCTACAATGAGCAGTTCTTC,CASSSLLAGAYNEQFF
-,TRBV19,-,TRBJ1-5,TGTGCCAGTAGTACTCGACCTGAACGGCCCCGGCATTTT,CASSTRPERPRHF
many,TRBV12-3/TRBV12-4,TRBD2,TRBJ2-1,TGTGCCAGCGGTAGTACTAGCGGGAGTTATGAGCAGTTCTTC,CASGSTSGSYEQFF
few,TRBV20-1,TRBD2,TRBJ2-5,TGCAGTGCTACCCGCCGGGGACTAGCTCCGGGGGACGGATTGGAGACCCAGTACTTC,CSATRRGLAPGDGLETQYF
many,TRBV18,TRBD2,TRBJ2-5,TGTGCCAGCTCTCAGGACGGGAGGACGGAGACCCAGTACTTC,CASSQDGRTETQYF
few,TRBV27,-,TRBJ1-2,TGTGCCAGCAAGGCACAAGTTAACTATGGCTACACCTTC,CASKAQVNYGYTF
-,TRBV5-4,-,TRBJ2-7,TGTGCCAGCAGTCTTGACAGGACCTACTCCTACGAGCAGTACTTC,CASSLDRTYSYEQYF
many,TRBV6-1,-,TRBJ1-1,TGTGCCAGCAGTGGATCCTCACGAGCTGAAGCTTTCTTT,CASSGSSRAEAFF
few,TRBV3-1,-,TRBJ2-3,TGTGCCAGCAGCCAAGAGTATACGCAGTATTTT,CASSQEYTQYF
many,TRBV6-5,-,TRBJ2-1,TGTGCCAGCAGTTACTCCCGCTCAGGGGTTGCTGAGCAGTTCTTC,CASSYSRSGVAEQFF